A single sample is the source of the 16 T cell receptor beta chains below, sequenced in a study of blood T cell repertoires in COVID-19. Only in-frame clones appear in the TCRdb table, and some are missing; sequencing was by immunoSEQ multiplex PCR. This table has 250,000 or so clones, approximately 91% appearing once. The source material was PBMCs or T cells enriched from blood (not recorded which). The receptors were sampled from a human donor in a cohort exposed to, infected with or recovered from COVID-19 (not recorded which). The donor label of this sample is uncertain.

This clone was observed once. The chain has TRBV3-1 (or the pseudogene TRBV3-2) and TRBJ2-7; 8 nucleotides match TRBD1. This CDR3 has 15 amino acids. V was clipped by 1 base and J by 3 bases; unmatched bases: 5. Germline V CDR1 and CDR2: LGHDT, YNNKEL (reference sequence). This CDR3 reads CASSQGQGARYEQYF. The CDR3 DNA reads TGTGCCAGCAGCCAAGGGCAGGGGGCCCGCTACGAGCAGTACTTC.

The chain is built from TRBV27 and TRBJ1-4; D is unresolved. With 9 bases removed from V and 3 bases from J, the gap between germline ends came to 11 bases. CDR3 size: 13 residues. Germline CDR1 is MNHEY and CDR2 is SMNVEV (reference sequence). The CDR3 nucleotides are TGTGCCAGTTCCGGGTCAGCTAATGAAAAACTGTTTTTT. Encoded protein: CASSGSANEKLFF. The full variable domain, rest sourced from reference TRBV27 and TRBJ1-4, is EAQVTQNPRYLITVTGKKLTVTCSQNMNHEYMSWYRQDPGLGLRQIYYSMNVEVTDKGDVPEGYKVSRKEKRNFPLILESPSPNQTSLYFCASSGSANEKLFFGSGTQLSVL.

Worth noting for this clone: Other DNA sequences in the sample encode the same CDR3. This chain uses TRBV18 with TRBJ2-5, with D unclear. V was pared by 3 bases and J by 2 bases, with 7 bases between. The CDR3 runs to 13 residues. Germline assignment: CDR1 KGHSH and CDR2 LQKENI. Here the CDR3 reads CASSPREQETQYF. The CDR3 DNA reads as TGTGCCAGCTCACCGAGAGAGCAAGAGACCCAGTACTTC.

In its sample, this clone was seen once. This rearrangement joins TRBV27 to TRBJ1-6; D perhaps matches TRBD1 (6 bases). Trimming stripped 4 bases from V and 3 bases from J, with 10 bases between. Germline V gene lookup returns CDR1 MNHEY and CDR2 SMNVEV (reference sequence). The CDR3 has 15 amino acids. The CDR3, as DNA: TGTGCCAGCAGTTCACAGACAGGCTATAATTCACCCCTCCACTTT. Translation gives CASSSQTGYNSPLHF.

This clone was seen more than once but under ten times. This chain links TRBV10-2 with TRBJ1-6, with TRBD1 identical over 9 bases. Germline loops: CDR1 WSHSY, CDR2 SAAADI. J lost 8 bases, V lost 1 base, and 0 bases had no gene match. The CDR3 is 14 amino acids. The CDR3 sequence is CASSEWTGDSPLHF. Here the CDR3 DNA reads TGCGCCAGCAGTGAGTGGACAGGGGATTCACCCCTCCACTTT.

The chain recombines TRBV18 with TRBJ1-2, with TRBD1 matching over 9 bases. Trimming cost V 3 bases and J 6 bases; bases outside gene matches: 8. Germline V lookup: CDR1 KGHSH, CDR2 LQKENI. This CDR3 is 15 amino acids long. CDR3: CASSPRGQGIDGYTF. The CDR3 DNA reads TGTGCCAGCTCACCCCGAGGACAGGGGATAGATGGCTACACCTTC.

V is TRBV24-1 and J is TRBJ1-1; D is unresolved. The CDR3 sequence is 12 residues long. From germline, CDR1 is KGHDR and CDR2 SFDVKD. The V end was cut by 4 bases, the J end by 11 bases, with 13 bases between. The CDR3 loop reads CATSDPVAGAFF. Here the CDR3 DNA reads TGTGCCACCAGTGACCCGGTAGCGGGGGCTTTCTTT.

The chain recombines TRBV4-3 with TRBJ2-2; a possible D gene is TRBD2 (6 bases). V gave up 0 bases and J gave up 1 base, with 6 bases separating them. The CDR3 is made up of 15 amino acids. The germline V gene has CDR1 LGHNA and CDR2 YSLEER. CDR3 in DNA: TGCGCCAGCAGCCAAGACGGGGGGAACACCGGGGAGCTGTTTTTT. Translated, it gives CASSQDGGNTGELFF.

The chain links TRBV5-4 to TRBJ2-3; D uncertain. The V and J ends lost 2 bases and 1 base respectively, with 8 bases between them. The CDR3 loop spans 14 amino acids. Germline assignment: CDR1 SGHNT and CDR2 YYREEE (reference sequence). The CDR3 bases are TGTGCCAGCAGCTTTGACGCGGGCACAGATACGCAGTATTTT. Translated, it gives CASSFDAGTDTQYF.

The rearrangement links TRBV5-6 to TRBJ2-1; maybe TRBD2 (5 bases). CDR3 length: 15 residues. Germline lookup yields CDR1 SGHDT and CDR2 YYEEEE. Trimming took 4 bases from V and 0 from J, leaving 11 bases between them. The DNA of the CDR3 is TGTGCCAGCAGCCGGGGTTTTAGCTCCTACAATGAGCAGTTCTTC. Amino acids: CASSRGFSSYNEQFF.

V and J are TRBV5-3 and TRBJ2-7; 10 bases are shared with TRBD1. TRBV5-3 is placed among ORFs of uncertain function. The CDR3 is 14 amino acids. After removal of 3 bases from V and 2 bases from J, the junction contained 2 bases not matched to a gene. CDR3 nucleotide sequence: TGTGCCAGAAGCTCCGGGACAGGGGCCTACGAGCAGTACTTC. Translating gives CARSSGTGAYEQYF.

The chain links TRBV7-2 to TRBJ2-7, with 9 bases identical to TRBD1. The CDR3 loop spans 15 amino acids. The V gene end was trimmed by 7 bases and the J gene end by 2 bases; junction bases not matched to a gene: 9. Germline CDR1 reads SGHTA; CDR2 reads FQGNSA. The DNA of the CDR3 is TGTGCCAGCACCCTGGGTGGGACAGGGCCCTACGAGCAGTACTTC. It encodes CASTLGGTGPYEQYF.

J is TRBJ1-5 and V is TRBV30; no clear D. V was clipped by 4 bases and J by 3 bases, with 10 bases between them. The CDR3 loop spans 13 amino acids. CDR1 GTSNPN and CDR2 SVGIG come from the germline V gene (reference sequence). The CDR3 region is CAWTRSFNQPQHF. The CDR3 DNA sequence: TGTGCCTGGACTCGTAGTTTCAATCAGCCCCAGCATTTT.

The CDR3 bases are TGCGCCAGCAGTCCAGGGTTGGACTATGGCTACACCTTC. This codes for CASSPGLDYGYTF. The chain uses TRBV5-1 and TRBJ1-2; possible D gene TRBD1, 5 bases. V lost 5 bases, J lost 3 bases, and 11 bases lay in between. Germline CDR1 SGHRS, CDR2 YFSETQ. The CDR3 runs 13 residues.

The gene calls are TRBV5-8 and TRBJ1-2; tentative D call: TRBD1 (5 bases). Germline V lookup: CDR1 SGHTS, CDR2 YDEGEE. V was cut by 2 bases and J by 4 bases, with 15 bases left in between. The CDR3 has 15 amino acids. As DNA, the CDR3 is TGTGCCAGCAGCTTCGCCCAGGGTACCCTCTATGGCTACACCTTC. Amino acids: CASSFAQGTLYGYTF. The full variable domain, in which reference TRBV5-8 and TRBJ1-2 provide the parts outside the CDR3, is EAGVTQSPTHLIKTRGQQATLRCSPISGHTSVYWYQQALGLGLQFLLWYDEGEERNRGNFPPRFSGRQFPNYSSELNVNALELEDSALYLCASSFAQGTLYGYTFGSGTRLTVV.

V is TRBV21-1 and J is TRBJ2-7; whether TRBD1, the table's D call, matches the DNA was not checked. TRBV21-1 constitutes a pseudogene. CDR3 length: 12 amino acids. The CDR3: CASSNQGYEQYF. In DNA form, the CDR3 reads TGTGCCAGCAGCAATCAGGGTTACGAGCAGTACTTC.